These T cell receptor beta chains were read from a single sample in a study of cytomegalovirus exposure and HLA in healthy donors. TCRdb keeps only in-frame clones here, not all; method: immunoSEQ multiplex PCR. The table lists about 140,000 clones, about 80% of them singletons, with roughly 29% in the top ten. The sample was PBMCs. These receptors were obtained from a young man in good health and CMV-seropositive. CDR3s include the opening cysteine and the closing phenylalanine or tryptophan. The order of the fields is clone size, J gene, V gene, D gene, CDR3 DNA, CDR3 protein. The D gene is left open where the match is weak. Size tells how often a clone was seen (once, few, many) or the class of an expanded clone, and some rows leave it out.

clone_size: NA
j_call: TRBJ2-7
v_call: TRBV19
d_call: NA
cdr3_nt: TGTGCCAGTAGTATAACTCGGGGGACCAGCGAGCAGTACTTC
cdr3_aa: CASSITRGTSEQYF

clone_size: NA
j_call: TRBJ2-1
v_call: TRBV30
d_call: TRBD2
cdr3_nt: TGTGCCTGGCACCTGAAACTAGCGGGAGGATACAATGAGCAGTTCTTC
cdr3_aa: CAWHLKLAGGYNEQFF

clone_size: NA
j_call: TRBJ2-1
v_call: TRBV12-5
d_call: TRBD2
cdr3_nt: TGTGCTAGTGGCGAGAGACTAGCGGGGGGGAAAAGCTACAATGAGCAGTTCTTC
cdr3_aa: CASGERLAGGKSYNEQFF

clone_size: NA
j_call: TRBJ2-7
v_call: TRBV5-6
d_call: TRBD1
cdr3_nt: TGTGCCAGCAGCCCCGACAGGGTTTGGGGCGAGCAGTACTTC
cdr3_aa: CASSPDRVWGEQYF

clone_size: NA
j_call: TRBJ1-6
v_call: TRBV15
d_call: NA
cdr3_nt: TGTGCCACCAGCAGAGAAGTCGGGAGAGAGTCACCCCTCCACTTT
cdr3_aa: CATSREVGRESPLHF

clone_size: NA
j_call: TRBJ1-2
v_call: TRBV6-5
d_call: TRBD1
cdr3_nt: TGTGCCAGCAGCCTCAGGGGGCAAGGCTACACCTTC
cdr3_aa: CASSLRGQGYTF

clone_size: NA
j_call: TRBJ2-5
v_call: TRBV27
d_call: NA
cdr3_nt: TGTGCCAGCAGTGTGAGTGGAGGCGAGACCCAGTACTTC
cdr3_aa: CASSVSGGETQYF

clone_size: once
j_call: TRBJ1-1
v_call: TRBV5-4
d_call: TRBD1
cdr3_nt: TGTGCCAGCAGCTTCAGGACAGGGCTGAACACTGAAGCTTTCTTT
cdr3_aa: CASSFRTGLNTEAFF

clone_size: NA
j_call: TRBJ2-7
v_call: TRBV5-4
d_call: TRBD1
cdr3_nt: TGTGCCAGCAGCCCGACAGGGACCCCCTCCTACGAGCAGTACTTC
cdr3_aa: CASSPTGTPSYEQYF

clone_size: once
j_call: TRBJ2-7
v_call: TRBV10-3
d_call: TRBD2
cdr3_nt: TGTGCCATCAGTGACCCGCTCGATCCCGGGACTAGGAATACCTACGAGCAGTACTTC
cdr3_aa: CAISDPLDPGTRNTYEQYF

clone_size: NA
j_call: TRBJ1-3
v_call: TRBV5-6
d_call: NA
cdr3_nt: TGTGCCAGCAGCTACCCGGGGGGCTACTCTGGAAACACCATATATTTT
cdr3_aa: CASSYPGGYSGNTIYF

clone_size: NA
j_call: TRBJ1-5
v_call: TRBV6-7
d_call: TRBD1
cdr3_nt: TGTGCCAGCACCGGACAGGGTGCCAATCAGCCCCAGCATTTT
cdr3_aa: CASTGQGANQPQHF

clone_size: once
j_call: TRBJ2-5
v_call: TRBV6-5
d_call: NA
cdr3_nt: TGTGCCAGCAGTTTACAGGGTCAAGAGACCCAGTACTTC
cdr3_aa: CASSLQGQETQYF

clone_size: NA
j_call: TRBJ1-5
v_call: TRBV6-1
d_call: NA
cdr3_nt: TGTGCCAGCTTATTTTTTACGGAGCCCCAGCATTTT
cdr3_aa: CASLFFTEPQHF

clone_size: NA
j_call: TRBJ2-1
v_call: TRBV7-2
d_call: TRBD2
cdr3_nt: TGTGCCAGCAGCTTCACTAGCGGGGGGTATTCCTACAATGAGCAGTTCTTC
cdr3_aa: CASSFTSGGYSYNEQFF

clone_size: NA
j_call: TRBJ1-1
v_call: TRBV19
d_call: TRBD1
cdr3_nt: TGTGCCAGTTACACAGGGGGCGCTGACACTGAAGCTTTCTTT
cdr3_aa: CASYTGGADTEAFF

clone_size: NA
j_call: TRBJ2-3
v_call: TRBV7-9
d_call: NA
cdr3_nt: TGTGCCAGCAGCTTCGTATCGGGCACAGATACGCAGTATTTT
cdr3_aa: CASSFVSGTDTQYF

clone_size: NA
j_call: TRBJ2-2
v_call: TRBV30
d_call: NA
cdr3_nt: TGTGCCTGGAGTCCAGCGAACACCGGGGAGCTGTTTTTT
cdr3_aa: CAWSPANTGELFF

clone_size: many
j_call: TRBJ1-1
v_call: TRBV6-1
d_call: NA
cdr3_nt: TGTGCCAGCAGCAGGGAGGTGAACACTGAAGCTTTCTTT
cdr3_aa: CASSREVNTEAFF

clone_size: many
j_call: TRBJ1-1
v_call: TRBV6-5
d_call: NA
cdr3_nt: TGTGCCAGTAACCAGGGATGGGGCACTGAAGCTTTCTTT
cdr3_aa: CASNQGWGTEAFF

clone_size: NA
j_call: TRBJ2-1
v_call: TRBV2
d_call: TRBD2
cdr3_nt: TGTGCCAGCAGTGCGTCTAGCGGGAACAATGAGCAGTTCTTC
cdr3_aa: CASSASSGNNEQFF

clone_size: NA
j_call: TRBJ1-4
v_call: TRBV11-2
d_call: TRBD1
cdr3_nt: TGTGCCAGCAGCCTGCGGCGGACAGGGGTGGGGGAAAAACTGTTTTTT
cdr3_aa: CASSLRRTGVGEKLFF

clone_size: NA
j_call: TRBJ1-1
v_call: TRBV5-1
d_call: NA
cdr3_nt: TGCGCCAGCAGCTTGGGGCGGGGGGGGAACACTGAAGCTTTCTTT
cdr3_aa: CASSLGRGGNTEAFF

clone_size: NA
j_call: TRBJ2-2
v_call: TRBV11-3
d_call: NA
cdr3_nt: TGTGCCAGCAGCTTGGGCCCCTCGGACAGTCCGAACACCGGGGAGCTGTTTTTT
cdr3_aa: CASSLGPSDSPNTGELFF

clone_size: NA
j_call: TRBJ2-3
v_call: TRBV2
d_call: TRBD2
cdr3_nt: TGTGCCAGCAGTGGAAGCGGGGGGGCCACAGATACGCAGTATTTT
cdr3_aa: CASSGSGGATDTQYF

clone_size: few
j_call: TRBJ2-3
v_call: TRBV10-3
d_call: TRBD2
cdr3_nt: TGTGCCATCAGTGACCCCGTAGCGGGAGGGCGCGGAGATACGCAGTATTTT
cdr3_aa: CAISDPVAGGRGDTQYF

clone_size: NA
j_call: TRBJ1-1
v_call: TRBV10-3
d_call: NA
cdr3_nt: TGTGCCATCAGTGGGTATGTATCCGAGGGAAGCACTGAAGCTTTCTTT
cdr3_aa: CAISGYVSEGSTEAFF

clone_size: NA
j_call: TRBJ2-7
v_call: TRBV27
d_call: TRBD1
cdr3_nt: TGTGCCATCGGAAAGGGGACAGGAAGCTACGAGCAGTACTTC
cdr3_aa: CAIGKGTGSYEQYF

clone_size: NA
j_call: TRBJ1-2
v_call: TRBV10-1
d_call: TRBD1
cdr3_nt: TGCGCCAGCAGTCCAGGGACAGGGGACTATGGCTACACCTTC
cdr3_aa: CASSPGTGDYGYTF

clone_size: NA
j_call: TRBJ1-2
v_call: TRBV11-1
d_call: NA
cdr3_nt: TGTGCCAGCAGCTTCCAGGGCTCCTATGGCTACACCTTC
cdr3_aa: CASSFQGSYGYTF